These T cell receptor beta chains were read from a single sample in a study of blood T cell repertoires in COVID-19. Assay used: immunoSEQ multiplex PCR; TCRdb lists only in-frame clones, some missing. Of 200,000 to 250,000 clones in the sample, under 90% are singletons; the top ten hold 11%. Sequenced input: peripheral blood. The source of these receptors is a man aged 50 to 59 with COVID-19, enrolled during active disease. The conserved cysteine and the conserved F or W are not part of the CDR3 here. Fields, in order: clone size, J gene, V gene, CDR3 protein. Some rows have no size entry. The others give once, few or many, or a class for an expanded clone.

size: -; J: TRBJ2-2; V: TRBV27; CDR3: ASSFQGFHTGELF
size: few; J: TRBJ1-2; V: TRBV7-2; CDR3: ASTPAGIRLGYT
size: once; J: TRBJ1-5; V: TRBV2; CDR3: ASSEDEGAGPQH
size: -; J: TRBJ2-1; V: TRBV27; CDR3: ASSTIAGGYNEQF
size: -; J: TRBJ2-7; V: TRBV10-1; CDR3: ASSGYPSRLLGEQY
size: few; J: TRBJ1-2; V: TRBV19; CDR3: ATREGNYGYT
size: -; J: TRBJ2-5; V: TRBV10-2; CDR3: ASSELTPQETQY
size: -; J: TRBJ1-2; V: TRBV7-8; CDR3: ASSLAAGGVGYT
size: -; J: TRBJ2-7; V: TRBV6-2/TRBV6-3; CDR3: ASSSPGAYEQY
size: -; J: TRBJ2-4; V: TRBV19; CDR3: ASSLLDSIQY
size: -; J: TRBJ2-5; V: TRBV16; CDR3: ASSQSRATKTQY
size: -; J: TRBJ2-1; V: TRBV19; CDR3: ASSIGLAGGSSYNEQF
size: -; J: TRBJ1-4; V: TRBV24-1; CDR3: ATSARSGATNEKLF
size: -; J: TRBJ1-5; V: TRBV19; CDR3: ASSIGPQTGNQPQH
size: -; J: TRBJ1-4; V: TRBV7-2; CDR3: ASSPWTGTEKLF
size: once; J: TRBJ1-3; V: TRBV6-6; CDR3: ASSSNTNTIY
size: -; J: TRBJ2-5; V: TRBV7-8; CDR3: ASSPTSGQGGRETQY
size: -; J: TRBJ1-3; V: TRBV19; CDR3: ASRTQGVEGNTIY
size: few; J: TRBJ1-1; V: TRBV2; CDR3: ASSRGVEAF
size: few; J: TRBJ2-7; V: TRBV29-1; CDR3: SVRTGWPYEQY
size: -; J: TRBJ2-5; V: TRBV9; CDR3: ASSYQDRSETQY
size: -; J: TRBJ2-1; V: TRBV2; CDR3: ASSNLAGGVNEQF
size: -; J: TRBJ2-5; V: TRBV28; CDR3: ASRTGLQETQY
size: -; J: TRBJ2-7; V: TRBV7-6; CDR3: ASSLSESYEQY
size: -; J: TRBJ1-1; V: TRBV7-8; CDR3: ASSLLKGPREAF
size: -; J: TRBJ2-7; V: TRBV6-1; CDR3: ASSEALGWAGGGHEQY
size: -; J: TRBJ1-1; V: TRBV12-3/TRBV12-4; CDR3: ASSSQVDTEAF
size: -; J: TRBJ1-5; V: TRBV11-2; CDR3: ASSLAGRNQPQH
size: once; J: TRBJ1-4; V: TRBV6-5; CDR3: ASSSRTGNEKLF
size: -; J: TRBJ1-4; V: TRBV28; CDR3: ASSDPGTGLTWRPIEKLF
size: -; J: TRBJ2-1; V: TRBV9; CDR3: ASSVAAYPQGGEQF
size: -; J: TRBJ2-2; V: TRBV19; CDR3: ASSMFSSGSRELF
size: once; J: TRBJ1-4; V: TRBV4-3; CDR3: ASSQVLQGSNEKLF
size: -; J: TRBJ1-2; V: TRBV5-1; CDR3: ASSLGGGDGYT
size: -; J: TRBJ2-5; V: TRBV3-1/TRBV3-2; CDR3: ASSQVAGQNLYQETQY
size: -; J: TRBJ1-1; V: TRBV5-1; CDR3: ASSSFPTFGGLSEAF
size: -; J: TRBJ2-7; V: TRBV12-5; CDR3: ASGLVLGLGGDEQY
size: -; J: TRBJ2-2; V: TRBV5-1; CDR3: ASSDGTGGSSTGELF
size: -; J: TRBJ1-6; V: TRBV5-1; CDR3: ASKIQGVDSPLH
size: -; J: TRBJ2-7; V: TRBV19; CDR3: ASSPHLQGNYEQY
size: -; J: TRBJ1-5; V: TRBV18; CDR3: ASSPSSGADQPQH
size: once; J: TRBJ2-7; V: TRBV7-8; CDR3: ASSKGQGYEQY
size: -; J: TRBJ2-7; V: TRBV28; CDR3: ASSLSQPGTYEQY